These 7 T cell receptor beta chains were sequenced from one sample in a study of spatial heterogeneity in lung cancer. Time point denoted: blood at routine non-recurrence follow-up after resection. One entry per CDR3 protein results from TCRdb running MiXCR on the 5' RACE reads. The sample lists roughly 110,000 distinct CDR3 sequences; roughly a tenth were seen once. The sample in question was PBMCs, obtained at follow-up. These receptors came from a female donor with early-stage non-small cell lung cancer.

The table lists this clonotype with many counts. CDR3 sequence: CASSYGSLINYGYTF. In DNA form, the CDR3 reads TGTGCCAGCAGTTACGGGTCACTGATCAACTATGGCTACACCTTC. The rearrangement links TRBV6-2 or TRBV6-3 to TRBJ1-2; no definite D call. V was shortened by 2 bases and J by 2 bases, with 12 bases between the two germline ends. Germline CDR1 is MNHEY and CDR2 is SVGEGT. The CDR3 consists of 15 residues.

V is TRBV6-6 and J is TRBJ1-2; D gene ambiguous. The CDR3 runs to 13 residues. The germline CDR1 and CDR2 sequences are MNHNY and SVGAGI (reference sequence). V was cut by 5 bases and J by 3 bases, with 10 bases left in between. Written as DNA, the CDR3 is TGTGCCAGCAGTGACGACCCCGACTATGGCTACACCTTC. It encodes CASSDDPDYGYTF.

This clonotype was seen many times. The rearrangement links TRBV15 to TRBJ1-2; D gene unclear. CDR3 length: 14 amino acids. In germline, CDR1 is LNHNV, CDR2 YYDKDF (reference sequence). The V and J ends lost 0 bases and 2 bases respectively, with 7 bases between them. For the CDR3, the DNA is TGTGCCACCAGCAGAGATAGGCTGAACTATGGCTACACCTTC. Its protein product is CATSRDRLNYGYTF.

This clonotype was detected ten times or more. CDR3 DNA: TGTGCCAGCAGCGTAGGGACGGAGCCCCGGAACGAGCAGTACTTC. Translated, it gives CASSVGTEPRNEQYF. The chain recombines TRBV9 with TRBJ2-7, with D unresolved. Trimming pared 0 bases from V and 5 bases from J, leaving 15 bases between. The CDR3 sequence is 15 residues long. Per the germline V gene, CDR1 is SGDLS and CDR2 is YYNGEE.

The chain has TRBV7-9 and TRBJ1-1; 8 bases fit TRBD1. Germline trimming cut 6 bases from V and 0 bases from J; bases unmatched to any gene: 3. Germline V lookup: CDR1 SEHNR, CDR2 FQNEAQ (reference sequence). The CDR3 consists of 14 residues. The CDR3 sequence: CASSRQGMNTEAFF. The CDR3 region has the DNA TGTGCCAGCAGTAGACAGGGGATGAACACTGAAGCTTTCTTT.

This chain uses TRBV28 with TRBJ2-7; 9 positions agree with TRBD1. CDR3 length equals 15 residues. Trimming cost V 8 bases and J 4 bases; bases outside gene matches: 12. Per germline, CDR1 MDHEN and CDR2 SYDVKM. CDR3 bases: TGTGCCAGCGCCTCCGGGACAGGGAATTGGTACGAGCAGTACTTC. Translating gives CASASGTGNWYEQYF.

This clonotype was detected a few times. The genes are TRBV15 and TRBJ2-1, with 7 bases matching TRBD2. Trimming cost V 1 base and J 3 bases; bases outside gene matches: 6. The CDR3 is made up of 16 amino acids. CDR1 is LNHNV, CDR2 YYDKDF, per germline (reference sequence). In DNA, the CDR3 is TGTGCCACCAGCAGAGCTCGGGACTATAACTACAATGAGCAGTTCTTC. Its translation is CATSRARDYNYNEQFF.